This is a list of T cell receptor beta chains from one sample in a study of CD8+ T cells in alopecia areata. Clones were read by immunoSEQ multiplex PCR, and TCRdb kept only the in-frame ones, dropping some. The sample lists around 190,000 clones; 64% were seen once. The sequencing used CD4+ T cells sorted from blood, collected at week 4, from a patient treated with tofacitinib. These receptors originate from a human donor with alopecia areata. The CDR3 runs from the conserved cysteine through the conserved F or W. A D gene is named only where the DNA matches it firmly. Clone size is stated in some rows and not others, as once, few, many or a class when expanded.

V gene	J gene	D gene	clone size	CDR3 protein	CDR3 DNA
TRBV2	TRBJ1-2	.	.	CASSPLRGYTF	TGTGCCAGCAGTCCCCTTCGAGGCTACACCTTC
TRBV5-1	TRBJ2-7	.	few	CASSLQNPGTGEQYF	TGCGCCAGCAGCTTGCAAAATCCGGGGACGGGGGAGCAGTACTTC
TRBV19	TRBJ2-5	.	.	CASSIGLGFPETQYF	TGTGCCAGTAGTATAGGACTAGGATTCCCAGAGACCCAGTACTTC
TRBV7-2	TRBJ2-3	.	.	CASSLVAGTDTQYF	TGTGCCAGCAGCTTGGTAGCGGGCACAGATACGCAGTATTTT
TRBV15	TRBJ2-7	.	.	CATSRGSTKPDYEQYF	TGTGCCACCAGCAGAGGGTCGACAAAACCGGACTACGAGCAGTACTTC
TRBV5-4	TRBJ2-2	TRBD2	.	CASSLLFGEGTGELFF	TGTGCCAGCAGCTTGCTGTTCGGGGAGGGCACCGGGGAGCTGTTTTTT
TRBV29-1	TRBJ2-7	.	.	CSVTLKGGVEQYF	TGCAGCGTCACGCTAAAGGGCGGGGTGGAGCAGTACTTC
TRBV27	TRBJ2-3	.	.	CASSSQVGGGTDTQYF	TGTGCCAGCAGTTCGCAGGTGGGGGGTGGCACAGATACGCAGTATTTT
TRBV14	TRBJ1-1	.	.	CASSKLPDTEAFF	TGTGCCAGCAGTAAGCTTCCCGACACTGAAGCTTTCTTT
TRBV2	TRBJ1-1	TRBD1	.	CASKVDRMNTEAFF	TGTGCCAGCAAGGTGGACAGGATGAACACTGAAGCTTTCTTT
TRBV28	TRBJ2-5	TRBD1	.	CASTPGQGLETQYF	TGTGCCAGCACTCCGGGACAGGGTCTGGAGACCCAGTACTTC
TRBV2	TRBJ2-4	TRBD2	.	CATTSSGGIIGAKNIQYF	TGTGCCACCACCTCTAGCGGGGGAATAATAGGGGCCAAAAACATTCAGTACTTC
TRBV30	TRBJ2-2	.	.	CAWKGQAVGELFF	TGTGCCTGGAAGGGGCAGGCGGTCGGGGAGCTGTTTTTT
TRBV7-9	TRBJ1-6	TRBD1	.	CASSLGQGDDSPLHF	TGTGCCAGCAGCTTAGGACAGGGGGATGATTCACCCCTCCACTTT
TRBV29-1	TRBJ1-5	TRBD1	few	CSVKGRGRNGSNQPQHF	TGCAGCGTGAAGGGCAGGGGGCGAAATGGAAGCAATCAGCCCCAGCATTTT
TRBV27	TRBJ2-7	.	few	CASSRGQNYEQYF	TGTGCCAGCAGCCGTGGACAGAACTACGAGCAGTACTTC
TRBV6-5	TRBJ1-1	.	.	CASSEIRPTEAFF	TGTGCCAGCAGTGAGATCCGACCCACTGAAGCTTTCTTT
TRBV5-1	TRBJ1-1	.	.	CASSLAPGGTEAFF	TGCGCCAGCAGCTTGGCTCCTGGGGGCACTGAAGCTTTCTTT
TRBV4-2	TRBJ1-2	TRBD1	.	CASSRESLVAGGTGYGYTF	TGTGCCAGCAGCCGTGAATCTTTAGTCGCAGGGGGCACGGGCTATGGCTACACCTTC
TRBV7-9	TRBJ1-2	.	few	CASSLTRVSYGYTF	TGTGCCAGCAGTCTTACCCGGGTCTCCTATGGCTACACCTTC
TRBV6-6	TRBJ2-5	TRBD2	.	CASRQRGAGETQYF	TGTGCCAGCAGGCAGCGGGGGGCGGGAGAGACCCAGTACTTC
TRBV7-2	TRBJ1-2	.	.	CASSTGYYGYTF	TGTGCCAGCAGTACAGGGTACTATGGCTACACCTTC
TRBV25-1	TRBJ2-7	TRBD1	.	CASSAIWGEGASSYEQYF	TGTGCCAGCAGTGCAATCTGGGGCGAGGGGGCATCGTCCTACGAGCAGTACTTC
TRBV19	TRBJ1-1	TRBD1	once	CASLASTGTMNTEAFF	TGTGCCAGTCTAGCCTCGACAGGGACCATGAACACTGAAGCTTTCTTT
TRBV11-3	TRBJ2-7	.	.	CASSLETGTYEQYF	TGTGCCAGCAGCTTGGAAACGGGTACCTACGAGCAGTACTTC
TRBV5-4	TRBJ2-7	TRBD2	.	CASSLSGGAYEQYF	TGTGCCAGCAGCCTGAGCGGGGGGGCCTACGAGCAGTACTTC
TRBV7-3	TRBJ1-1	TRBD1	.	CASSVGTGNTEAFF	TGTGCCAGCAGCGTCGGGACAGGGAACACTGAAGCTTTCTTT
TRBV6-5	TRBJ1-2	TRBD1	.	CASSWSTGPGGYTF	TGTGCCAGCAGCTGGTCGACAGGGCCTGGGGGCTACACCTTC
TRBV6-5	TRBJ2-6	TRBD1	many	CASSSGTGSGANVLTF	TGTGCCAGCAGTTCCGGGACAGGGAGTGGGGCCAACGTCCTGACTTTC
TRBV2	TRBJ1-2	.	.	CASSTGQPYYGYTF	TGTGCCAGCAGCACCGGACAGCCCTACTATGGCTACACCTTC
TRBV4-3	TRBJ1-6	TRBD1	.	CASSQDQQGRVPLHF	TGCGCCAGCAGCCAAGATCAACAGGGGAGGGTCCCCCTCCACTTT
TRBV15	TRBJ2-7	.	.	CATSRDPGGYEQYF	TGTGCCACCAGCAGAGATCCGGGCGGCTACGAGCAGTACTTC
TRBV25-1	TRBJ2-7	TRBD2	.	CASAATSGVEYF	TGTGCCAGCGCTGCGACTAGCGGGGTGGAGTACTTC
TRBV6-6	TRBJ1-2	.	.	CASSPRTTDYGYTF	TGTGCCAGCAGCCCGCGGACCACCGACTATGGCTACACCTTC
TRBV2	TRBJ2-3	.	.	CASSEGGKGTDTQYF	TGTGCCAGCAGTGAAGGGGGGAAAGGGACAGATACGCAGTATTTT
TRBV29-1	TRBJ1-2	.	.	CSVEEGNNYGYTF	TGCAGCGTTGAAGAGGGAAATAACTATGGCTACACCTTC
TRBV6-5	TRBJ2-3	TRBD2	many	CASSSRLAGDRDTQYF	TGTGCCAGCAGTTCCAGACTAGCGGGGGACCGGGATACGCAGTATTTT
TRBV10-3	TRBJ2-1	.	few	CAISRRDEQFF	TGTGCCATCAGCCGCCGCGATGAGCAGTTCTTC
TRBV7-2	TRBJ2-7	TRBD1	.	CASRPTTGGQSEQYF	TGTGCCAGCAGACCAACCACAGGGGGTCAAAGCGAGCAGTACTTC
TRBV7-2	TRBJ2-1	TRBD1	.	CASSLWDSNEQFF	TGTGCCAGCAGCCTCTGGGACAGTAATGAGCAGTTCTTC
TRBV23-1	TRBJ2-7	.	few	CASSQNFPGTQSKGYF	TGCGCCAGCAGTCAAAATTTCCCCGGGACGCAGTCGAAAGGGTACTTC
TRBV29-1	TRBJ1-1	.	.	CSAPSPGYTEAFF	TGCAGCGCCCCCTCACCGGGGTACACTGAAGCTTTCTTT
TRBV5-4	TRBJ2-7	TRBD1	.	CASSLGGQGSYEQYF	TGTGCCAGCAGCTTGGGCGGACAGGGTTCCTACGAGCAGTACTTC